These 14 T cell receptor beta chains share one sample of origin, sequenced in a study of glioma-infiltrating T cells after dendritic cell vaccination. Generated by immunoSEQ multiplex PCR, the TCRdb table keeps only in-frame clones and is missing some. The sample has 75,000 to 100,000 clones; 79% are singletons. Sequencing used blood, obtained before dendritic cell vaccination. Receptors originate from a human donor with glioblastoma.

The chain has TRBV27 and TRBJ2-7; 7 nucleotides match TRBD1. The CDR3 extends over 12 amino acids. Unmatched junction bases numbered 6, after V lost 8 bases and J lost 5 bases. Germline CDR1 MNHEY, CDR2 SMNVEV (reference sequence). CDR3 bases: TGTGCCAGCCAAACAGGGGCAGACGAGCAGTACTTC. Translated, it gives CASQTGADEQYF.

J is TRBJ1-3 and V is TRBV6-1, with 8 bases identical to TRBD1. V lost 2 bases, J lost 2 bases, and 2 bases stayed unmatched. This CDR3 has 15 residues. The germline CDR1 and CDR2 sequences are MNHNS and SASEGT. CDR3 DNA: TGTGCCAGCAGTGAATCGACAGGGGCTGGAAACACCATATATTTT. It is translated as CASSESTGAGNTIYF.

This chain joins TRBV7-9 and TRBJ1-1; D call uncertain. CDR1 is SEHNR and CDR2 is FQNEAQ in the germline V gene (reference sequence). The CDR3 extends over 11 amino acids. Trimming pared 11 bases from V and 11 bases from J, leaving 18 bases between. As DNA, the CDR3 is TGTGCCTTGAATCAAGGAGTAGGCGCTTTCTTT. It yields the protein CALNQGVGAFF.

This chain links TRBV4-2 with TRBJ1-2, with unresolved D. The CDR3 length is 14 residues. V shed 0 bases and J shed 2 bases, with 7 bases lying between them. CDR1 LGHNA and CDR2 YNFKEQ come from the germline V gene. CDR3 sequence: CASSQEAFNYGYTF. CDR3 nucleotides: TGTGCCAGCAGCCAAGAGGCATTCAACTATGGCTACACCTTC.

In its sample, this clone was seen a few times. V is TRBV2 and J is TRBJ1-4; weak D call: TRBD1 (5 bases). Germline values: CDR1 SNHLY, CDR2 FYNNEI. This CDR3 has 14 residues. Trimming removed 7 bases at V and 8 bases at J, with 17 bases between. CDR3 bases: TGTGCCAGCAAGGGGAATAACAGTCCCGAAAAACTGTTTTTT. Translation gives CASKGNNSPEKLFF.

This clone came up once. J is TRBJ1-6 and V is TRBV7-2; D unclear. The CDR3 loop spans 15 amino acids. V was trimmed by 1 base and J by 13 bases, leaving 17 bases between them. From germline, CDR1 is SGHTA and CDR2 FQGNSA. The chain's CDR3 is CASSLVIGNSIPLHF. Here the CDR3 DNA reads TGTGCCAGCAGCTTAGTTATCGGGAATTCCATTCCCCTCCACTTT.

Concerning this clone itself: Sequence at one end of the junction differs from germline and may be a read error. The V call is TRBV7-6, the J call TRBJ2-7; 11 positions match TRBD1. Germline CDR1 and CDR2: SGHVS and FNYEAQ. CDR3 size: 13 residues. CDR3 in amino acids: CASSQGQGDEQYF. The CDR3 region has the DNA TGTGCTAGCAGCCAGGGACAGGGGGACGAGCAGTACTTC.

The V gene is TRBV28, the J gene TRBJ2-3, with D maybe TRBD2 (6 bases). The V gene lost 1 base and the J gene lost 2 bases, with 10 bases spanning the gap. CDR1 and CDR2 (germline): MDHEN, SYDVKM. This CDR3 is 15 amino acids long. CDR3 loop: CASSLLRRVTDTQYF. The DNA of the CDR3 is TGTGCCAGCAGTTTATTGCGGAGGGTCACAGATACGCAGTATTTT.

The V and J genes are TRBV28 and TRBJ2-5; D unresolved. The CDR3 has 15 amino acids. Germline V gene data show CDR1 as MDHEN and CDR2 as SYDVKM. The V end lost 5 bases, the J end lost 5 bases, and 18 bases lay between the germline ends. The CDR3 bases are TGTGCCAGCAGTCCACGTGACTGGTTAAGGGAGACCCAGTACTTC. Translating it yields CASSPRDWLRETQYF.

The rearrangement uses TRBV6-1 and TRBJ2-2; TRBD2 is a possible D gene (5 bases). The ends were cut back, 8 bases at V and 0 bases at J, with 10 bases in the middle. Looked up from germline, CDR1 is MNHNS and CDR2 is SASEGT. The CDR3 is 14 amino acids. The CDR3 DNA reads TGTGCCAGCTCGACTAAAACGAACACCGGGGAGCTGTTTTTT. It is translated as CASSTKTNTGELFF.

This clone was recorded a few times. The chain links TRBV10-2 to TRBJ2-7; 7 bases agree with TRBD1. This CDR3 has 13 residues. The V segment lost 10 bases and the J segment 5 bases; nucleotides outside the gene matches: 11. Germline CDR1 WSHSY, CDR2 SAAADI. The chain's CDR3 is CATTPTGMNEQYF. CDR3 in DNA: TGCGCCACAACACCGACAGGGATGAACGAGCAGTACTTC.

The gene calls are TRBV27 and TRBJ2-7; 9 bases line up with TRBD2. The CDR3 is 16 amino acids. CDR1 is MNHEY, CDR2 SMNVEV, per germline (reference sequence). V shed 1 base, J shed 4 bases, and the junction held 8 bases outside the gene matches. The CDR3 spells CASSLLSAGGLYEQYF. The CDR3, as DNA: TGTGCCAGCAGTTTATTATCGGCGGGAGGGTTGTACGAGCAGTACTTC.

The chain uses TRBV30 and TRBJ1-1, with 8 positions matching TRBD1. Germline assignment: CDR1 GTSNPN and CDR2 SVGIG (reference sequence). This CDR3 contains 13 residues. V trimming: 5 bases; J trimming: 5 bases; junction bases outside the gene matches: 7. CDR3 bases: TGTGCCTGGTTGGTGCAGGGGGCGACTGAAGCTTTCTTT. It specifies CAWLVQGATEAFF. Supplemented by reference TRBV30 and TRBJ1-1, the full variable domain reads SQTIHQWPATLVQPVGSPLSLECTVEGTSNPNLYWYRQAAGRGLQLLFYSVGIGQISSEVPQNLSASRPQDRQFILSSKKLLLSDSGFYLCAWLVQGATEAFFGQGTRLTVV.

This clone turned up a few times. V usage is TRBV6-1 and J usage is TRBJ1-5; D gene ambiguous. V was cut by 7 bases and J by 4 bases, with 11 bases left in between. This CDR3 has 13 amino acids. CDR1 MNHNS and CDR2 SASEGT come from the germline V gene. The CDR3 is CASNWAGNQPQHF. Written as DNA, the CDR3 is TGTGCCAGCAATTGGGCCGGAAATCAGCCCCAGCATTTT.